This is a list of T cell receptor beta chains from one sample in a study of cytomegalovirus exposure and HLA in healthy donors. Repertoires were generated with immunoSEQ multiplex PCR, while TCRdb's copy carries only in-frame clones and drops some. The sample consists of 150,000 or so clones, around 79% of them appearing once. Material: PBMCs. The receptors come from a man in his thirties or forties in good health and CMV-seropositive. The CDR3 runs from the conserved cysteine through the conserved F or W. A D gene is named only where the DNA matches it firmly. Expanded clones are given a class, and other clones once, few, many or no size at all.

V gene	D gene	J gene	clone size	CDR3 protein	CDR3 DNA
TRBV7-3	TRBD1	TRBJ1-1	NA	CASSPGQTNTEAFF	TGTGCCAGCAGCCCGGGACAGACGAACACTGAAGCTTTCTTT
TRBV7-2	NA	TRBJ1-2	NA	CASSLDSYGYTF	TGTGCCAGCAGCTTAGACAGTTATGGCTACACCTTC
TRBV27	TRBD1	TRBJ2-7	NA	CASRPQGAYEQYF	TGTGCCAGCAGACCACAGGGGGCTTACGAGCAGTACTTC
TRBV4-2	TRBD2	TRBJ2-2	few	CASSQERLDSGRAANTGELFF	TGTGCCAGCAGCCAAGAGAGGCTCGATAGCGGGAGGGCCGCGAACACCGGGGAGCTGTTTTTT
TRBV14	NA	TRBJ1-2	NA	CASSPGSGGAYGYTF	TGTGCCAGCAGCCCAGGGTCGGGCGGGGCTTATGGCTACACCTTC
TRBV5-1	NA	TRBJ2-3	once	CASTRNSGTSTDTQYF	TGCGCCAGCACCAGGAATAGCGGTACTAGCACAGATACGCAGTATTTT
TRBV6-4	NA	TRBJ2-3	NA	CASSERGASTDTQYF	TGTGCCAGCAGTGAACGGGGGGCGAGCACAGATACGCAGTATTTT
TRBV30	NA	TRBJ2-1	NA	CAWREYNEQFF	TGTGCCTGGAGGGAGTACAATGAGCAGTTCTTC
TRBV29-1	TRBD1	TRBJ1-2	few	CSVLRGLGGYTF	TGCAGCGTCCTCAGGGGGCTTGGGGGCTACACCTTC
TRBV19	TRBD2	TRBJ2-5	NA	CASKGSGSAETQYF	TGTGCCAGTAAAGGTAGCGGGAGTGCGGAGACCCAGTACTTC
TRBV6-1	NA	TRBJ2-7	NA	CASYGARGNEQYF	TGTGCCTCTTACGGGGCCAGGGGTAACGAGCAGTACTTC
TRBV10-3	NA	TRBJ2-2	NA	CAISHREGNTGELFF	TGTGCCATCAGCCACAGGGAAGGGAACACCGGGGAGCTGTTTTTT
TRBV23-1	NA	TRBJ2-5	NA	CASSQSLGQEETQYF	TGCGCCAGCAGTCAATCGTTGGGCCAGGAAGAGACCCAGTACTTC
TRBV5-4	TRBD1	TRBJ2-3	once	CASSRRQGQSTDTQYF	TGTGCCAGCAGCCGTCGACAGGGCCAAAGCACAGATACGCAGTATTTT
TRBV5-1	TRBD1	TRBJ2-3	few	CASSTGQGKTDTQYF	TGCGCCAGCAGCACGGGACAGGGTAAGACCGATACGCAGTATTTT
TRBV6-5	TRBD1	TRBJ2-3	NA	CASSYSGRGQGDTQYF	TGTGCCAGCAGTTACTCAGGGCGGGGACAGGGGGATACGCAGTATTTT
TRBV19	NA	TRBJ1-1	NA	CASSITRTRAFF	TGTGCCAGTAGTATAACCAGAACTAGAGCTTTCTTT
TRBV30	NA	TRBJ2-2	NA	CAWSVLGGGELFF	TGTGCCTGGAGTGTCCTTGGCGGCGGGGAGCTGTTTTTT
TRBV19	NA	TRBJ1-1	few	CASSPLGDNTEAFF	TGTGCCAGTAGTCCCTTGGGCGACAACACTGAAGCTTTCTTT
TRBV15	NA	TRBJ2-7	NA	CATSRAGTLSGEQYF	TGTGCCACCAGCAGAGCCGGGACACTCTCCGGCGAGCAGTACTTC
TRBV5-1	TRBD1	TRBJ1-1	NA	CASSRTGYTEAFF	TGCGCCAGCAGCAGGACAGGGTACACTGAAGCTTTCTTT
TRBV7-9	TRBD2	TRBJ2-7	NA	CASSSSGLANYEQYF	TGTGCCAGCAGCTCGTCGGGACTAGCGAACTACGAGCAGTACTTC
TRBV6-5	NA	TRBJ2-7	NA	CASSAGWDTSYEQYF	TGTGCCAGCAGTGCCGGGTGGGACACCTCCTACGAGCAGTACTTC
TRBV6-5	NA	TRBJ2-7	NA	CASSYQLAYEQYF	TGTGCCAGCAGTTACCAACTAGCCTACGAGCAGTACTTC
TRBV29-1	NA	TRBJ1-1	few	CSVVQGNTEAFF	TGCAGCGTTGTACAGGGGAACACTGAAGCTTTCTTT
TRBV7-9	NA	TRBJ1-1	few	CASSPGIGMNTEAFF	TGTGCCAGCAGCCCCGGGATTGGAATGAACACTGAAGCTTTCTTT
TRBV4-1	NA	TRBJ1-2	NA	CASSQGDYRDIF	TGCGCCAGCAGCCAAGGGGACTACCGGGACATCTTC
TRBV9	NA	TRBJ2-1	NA	CASSTSGSSYNEQFF	TGTGCCAGCAGCACCTCCGGGAGCTCCTACAATGAGCAGTTCTTC
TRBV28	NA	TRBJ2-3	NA	CASSLGSVTDTQYF	TGTGCCAGCAGTTTGGGTAGCGTTACAGATACGCAGTATTTT
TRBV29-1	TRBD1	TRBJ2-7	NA	CSFTGTGAYEQYF	TGCAGCTTTACCGGGACAGGGGCCTACGAACAGTACTTC
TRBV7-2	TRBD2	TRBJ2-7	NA	CASSLASGLAGGSYEQYF	TGTGCCAGCAGCTTAGCCTCGGGACTAGCGGGAGGCTCCTACGAGCAGTACTTC
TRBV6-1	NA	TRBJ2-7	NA	CASSEGELEQYF	TGTGCCAGCAGCGAGGGAGAACTGGAGCAGTACTTC
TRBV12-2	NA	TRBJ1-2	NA	CASRSGRGFHRGNYGYTF	TGTGCAAGTCGCTCCGGGAGGGGATTTCACAGAGGTAACTATGGCTACACCTTC
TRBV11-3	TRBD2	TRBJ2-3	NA	CASSLGATSGSEADTQYF	TGTGCCAGCAGCTTAGGTGCCACTAGCGGGAGTGAAGCAGATACGCAGTATTTT
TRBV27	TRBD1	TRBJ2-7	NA	CASSLSGQGAFSYEQYF	TGTGCCAGCAGTTTATCGGGACAGGGGGCCTTCTCCTACGAGCAGTACTTC